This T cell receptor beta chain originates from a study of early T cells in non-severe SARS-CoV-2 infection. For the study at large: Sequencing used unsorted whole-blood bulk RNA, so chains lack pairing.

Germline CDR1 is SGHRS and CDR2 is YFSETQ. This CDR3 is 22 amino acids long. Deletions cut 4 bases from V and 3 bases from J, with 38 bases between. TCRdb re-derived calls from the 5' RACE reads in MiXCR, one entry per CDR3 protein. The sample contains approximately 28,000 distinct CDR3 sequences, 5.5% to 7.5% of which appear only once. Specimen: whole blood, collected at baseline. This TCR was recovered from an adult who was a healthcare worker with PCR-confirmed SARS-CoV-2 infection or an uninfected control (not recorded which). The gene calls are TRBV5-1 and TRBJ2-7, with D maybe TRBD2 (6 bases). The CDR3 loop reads CASSPREGSNTQVGGKIYEQYF. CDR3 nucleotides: TGCGCCAGCAGCCCCCGGGAAGGGAGTAATACTCAAGTGGGAGGTAAGATCTACGAGCAGTACTTC.